This TCR beta chain came from a study of PD-1 blockade in classical Hodgkin lymphoma. Documented time point: cycle 4 day 1 (C4D1), after around six weeks of nivolumab. After autologous stem cell transplantation all patients relapsed, and prior brentuximab vedotin exposure differed between cohorts. The best responses consisted of complete response, partial response or progressive disease. CDR1 is SGHRS and CDR2 is YFSETQ in the germline V gene. The CDR3 sequence is 14 residues long. The ends were cut back, 4 bases at V and 4 bases at J, with 12 bases in the middle. The sample holds one count of this clone. Its antigen is unknown. This table comes from immunoSEQ multiplex PCR, and its TCRdb copy is limited to in-frame clones, with some not included. The sample has fewer than 55,000 clones, about 80% seen once; the top ten hold about 19%. Study-wide points: Patients newly diagnosed and complete responders had comparable baseline diversity. The study found that TCR diversity rose significantly by C4D1 in CD4+ but not CD8+ cells.

The chain carries TRBV5-1 and TRBJ2-1; TRBD1 might be the D (5 bases). Sequences were derived from peripheral blood mononuclear cells (PBMCs), sampled before the fourth cycle of nivolumab. This clonotype was sampled from a human donor with classical Hodgkin lymphoma. The CDR3 nucleotides are TGCGCCAGCAGCCCCTCTACAGGTTACAATGAGCAGTTCTTC. Translating gives CASSPSTGYNEQFF.